A single T cell receptor beta chain is shown here with its context. A read error is possible here, since a much larger clone lies one base away. The conserved closing phenylalanine or tryptophan is absent in this CDR3, likely reflecting a read error. CDR3 length equals 14 residues. The germline V gene encodes CDR1 SGHAT and CDR2 FQNNGV. Trimming removed 5 bases at V and 8 bases at J, with 18 bases between. The sample comes from a study of tumor-infiltrating lymphocytes in primary liver carcinoma. Co-extraction of both nucleic acids (RNA and DNA) used roughly 19-33 mg of unsorted bulk tissue. A constant-region primer served to make TCR beta cDNA from about 0.45 ug total RNA. Slightly modified ARM-PCR with three nested multiplex PCR rounds yielded TCR beta libraries. A C-beta reverse primer and TRBV1-TRBV30 forward primers served in each of the first two PCR rounds, at approximately 10 cycles apiece. TCRdb recomputed calls from the multiplex PCR reads with MiXCR, one row per CDR3 protein. The sample yields under 85,000 distinct CDR3 sequences, around 70% seen once.

This chain joins TRBV11-2 and TRBJ1-2, with D perhaps TRBD1 (6 bases). The material sequenced was liver tumor tissue from sampling region 1. Subset of the sample: tumor region T1, superior pole. This receptor was identified in a man in his forties or fifties with primary liver carcinoma and hepatitis B virus infection. The CDR3 coding sequence is TGTGCCAGCAGCCGAGGCCCAGGGGACCGCGGCTACACCTCC. Encoded protein: CASSRGPGDRGYTS.